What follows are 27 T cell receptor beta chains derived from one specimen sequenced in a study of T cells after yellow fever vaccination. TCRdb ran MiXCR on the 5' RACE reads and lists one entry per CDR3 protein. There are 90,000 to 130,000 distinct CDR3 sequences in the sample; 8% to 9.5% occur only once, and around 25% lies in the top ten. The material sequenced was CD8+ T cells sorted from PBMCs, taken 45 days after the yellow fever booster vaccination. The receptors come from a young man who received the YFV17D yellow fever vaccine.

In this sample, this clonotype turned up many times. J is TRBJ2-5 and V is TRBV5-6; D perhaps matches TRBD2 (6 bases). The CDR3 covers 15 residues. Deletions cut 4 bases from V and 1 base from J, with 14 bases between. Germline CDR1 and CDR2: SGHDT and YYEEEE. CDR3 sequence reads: CASSARPGVQETQYF. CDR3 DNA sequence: TGTGCCAGCAGCGCTAGACCGGGAGTCCAAGAGACCCAGTACTTC.

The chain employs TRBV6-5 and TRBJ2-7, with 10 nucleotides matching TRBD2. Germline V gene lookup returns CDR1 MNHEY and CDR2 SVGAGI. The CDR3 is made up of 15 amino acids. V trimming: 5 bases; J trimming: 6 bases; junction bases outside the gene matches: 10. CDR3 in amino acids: CASSPNLAGVGEQYF. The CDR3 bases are TGTGCCAGCAGTCCTAACCTAGCGGGAGTGGGCGAGCAGTACTTC.

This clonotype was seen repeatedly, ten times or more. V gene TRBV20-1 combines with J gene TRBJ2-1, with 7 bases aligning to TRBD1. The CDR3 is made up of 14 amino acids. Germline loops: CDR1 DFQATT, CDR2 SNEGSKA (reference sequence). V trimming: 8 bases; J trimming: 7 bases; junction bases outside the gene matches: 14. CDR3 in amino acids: CSSITGTASNEQFF. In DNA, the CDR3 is TGCAGTTCGATTACCGGGACAGCCTCTAATGAGCAGTTCTTC.

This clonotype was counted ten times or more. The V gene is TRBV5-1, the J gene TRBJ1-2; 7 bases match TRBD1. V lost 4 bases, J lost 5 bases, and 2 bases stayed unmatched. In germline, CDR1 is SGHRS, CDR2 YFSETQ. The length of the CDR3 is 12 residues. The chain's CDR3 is CASSGTVYGYTF. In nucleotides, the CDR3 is TGCGCCAGCAGCGGGACAGTATATGGCTACACCTTC.

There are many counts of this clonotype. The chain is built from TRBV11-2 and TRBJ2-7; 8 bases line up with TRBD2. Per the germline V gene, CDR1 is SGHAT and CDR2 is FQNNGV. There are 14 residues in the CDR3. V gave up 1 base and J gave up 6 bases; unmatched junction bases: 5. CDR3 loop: CASSLAGGFTEQYF. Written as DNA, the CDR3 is TGTGCCAGCAGCTTAGCGGGAGGGTTCACCGAGCAGTACTTC.

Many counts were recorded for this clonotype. The CDR3 region is CATSSTQPSYEQYF. CDR3 coding DNA: TGTGCCACCAGCAGTACCCAGCCTTCCTACGAGCAGTACTTC. The chain is built from TRBV15 and TRBJ2-7, with D unresolved. The CDR3 covers 14 residues. V lost 3 bases and J lost 1, with 10 bases in between. Germline V gene lookup returns CDR1 LNHNV and CDR2 YYDKDF (reference sequence).

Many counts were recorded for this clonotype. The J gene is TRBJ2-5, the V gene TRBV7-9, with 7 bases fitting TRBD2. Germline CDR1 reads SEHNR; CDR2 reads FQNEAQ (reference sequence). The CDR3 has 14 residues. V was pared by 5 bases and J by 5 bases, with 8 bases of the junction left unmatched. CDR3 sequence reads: CASSRLGGPETQYF. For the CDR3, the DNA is TGTGCCAGCAGCAGACTGGGAGGGCCGGAGACCCAGTACTTC. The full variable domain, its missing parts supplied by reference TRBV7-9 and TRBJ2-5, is DTGVSQNPRHKITKRGQNVTFRCDPISEHNRLYWYRQTLGQGPEFLTYFQNEAQLEKSRLLSDRFSAERPKGSFSTLEIQRTEQGDSAMYLCASSRLGGPETQYFGPGTRLLVL.

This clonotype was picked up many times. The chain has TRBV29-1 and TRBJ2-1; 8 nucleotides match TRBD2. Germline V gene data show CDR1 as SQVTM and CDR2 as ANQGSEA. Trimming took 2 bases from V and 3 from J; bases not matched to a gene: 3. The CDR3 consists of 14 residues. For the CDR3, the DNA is TGCAGCGTTGAAACTAGCGGCTTCTACAATGAGCAGTTCTTC. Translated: CSVETSGFYNEQFF.

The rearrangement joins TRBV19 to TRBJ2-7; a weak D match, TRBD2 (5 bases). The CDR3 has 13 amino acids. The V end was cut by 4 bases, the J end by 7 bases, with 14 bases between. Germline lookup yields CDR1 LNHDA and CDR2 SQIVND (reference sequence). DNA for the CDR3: TGTGCCAGTAGTACTGGGAGCTCTGGGGAGCAGTACTTC. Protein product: CASSTGSSGEQYF.

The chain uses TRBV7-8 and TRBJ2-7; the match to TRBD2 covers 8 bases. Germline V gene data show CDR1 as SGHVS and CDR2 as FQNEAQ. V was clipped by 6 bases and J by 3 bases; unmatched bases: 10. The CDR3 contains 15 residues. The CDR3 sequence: CASSSPGLGYYEQYF. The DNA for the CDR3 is TGTGCCAGCAGTTCCCCGGGACTAGGGTACTACGAGCAGTACTTC. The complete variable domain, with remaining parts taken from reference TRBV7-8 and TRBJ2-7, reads GAGVSQSPRYKVAKRGQDVALRCDPISGHVSLFWYQQALGQGPEFLTYFQNEAQLDKSGLPSDRFFAERPEGSVSTLKIQRTQQEDSAVYLCASSSPGLGYYEQYFGPGTRLTVT.

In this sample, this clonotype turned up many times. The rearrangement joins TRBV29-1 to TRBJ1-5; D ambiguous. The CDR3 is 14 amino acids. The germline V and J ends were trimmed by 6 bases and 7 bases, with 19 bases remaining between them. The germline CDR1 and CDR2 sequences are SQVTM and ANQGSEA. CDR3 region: CSVPYLGCIQPQHF. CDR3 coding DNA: TGCAGCGTCCCTTACCTCGGCTGTATCCAGCCCCAGCATTTT. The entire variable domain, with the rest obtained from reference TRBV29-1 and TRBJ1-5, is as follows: SAVISQKPSRDICQRGTSLTIQCQVDSQVTMMFWYRQQPGQSLTLIATANQGSEATYESGFVIDKFPISRPNLTFSTLTVSNMSPEDSSIYLCSVPYLGCIQPQHFGDGTRLSIL.

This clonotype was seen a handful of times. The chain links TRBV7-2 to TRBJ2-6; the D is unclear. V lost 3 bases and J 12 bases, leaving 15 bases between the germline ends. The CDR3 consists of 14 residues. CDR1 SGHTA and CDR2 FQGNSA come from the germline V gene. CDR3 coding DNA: TGTGCCAGCAGCTTGACTTCTCCCTCTGGCGTCCTGACTTTC. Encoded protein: CASSLTSPSGVLTF.

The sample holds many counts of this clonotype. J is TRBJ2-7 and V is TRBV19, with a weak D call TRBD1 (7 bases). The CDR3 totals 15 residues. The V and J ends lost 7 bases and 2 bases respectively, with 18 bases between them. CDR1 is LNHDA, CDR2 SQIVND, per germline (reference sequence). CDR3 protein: CASTAGQSTTYEQYF. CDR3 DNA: TGTGCCAGTACCGCGGGACAGTCGACAACCTACGAGCAGTACTTC. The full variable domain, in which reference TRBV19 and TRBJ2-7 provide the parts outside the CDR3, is DGGITQSPKYLFRKEGQNVTLSCEQNLNHDAMYWYRQDPGQGLRLIYYSQIVNDFQKGDIAEGYSVSREKKESFPLTVTSAQKNPTAFYLCASTAGQSTTYEQYFGPGTRLTVT.

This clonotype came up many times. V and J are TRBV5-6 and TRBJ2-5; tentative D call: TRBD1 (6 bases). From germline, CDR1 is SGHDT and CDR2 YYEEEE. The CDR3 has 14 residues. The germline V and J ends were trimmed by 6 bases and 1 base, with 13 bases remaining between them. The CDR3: CASTPEGGQETQYF. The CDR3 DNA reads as TGTGCCAGCACCCCAGAAGGGGGCCAAGAGACCCAGTACTTC. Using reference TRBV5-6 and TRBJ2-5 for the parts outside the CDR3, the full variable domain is DAGVTQSPTHLIKTRGQQVTLRCSPKSGHDTVSWYQQALGQGPQFIFQYYEEEERQRGNFPDRFSGHQFPNYSSELNVNALLLGDSALYLCASTPEGGQETQYFGPGTRLLVL.

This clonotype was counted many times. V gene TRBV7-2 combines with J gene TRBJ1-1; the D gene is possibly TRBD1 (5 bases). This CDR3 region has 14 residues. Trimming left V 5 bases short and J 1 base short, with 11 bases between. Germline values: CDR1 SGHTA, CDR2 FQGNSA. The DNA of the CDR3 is TGTGCCAGCAGCCCGGGGACGGAGAACACTGAAGCTTTCTTT. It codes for CASSPGTENTEAFF.

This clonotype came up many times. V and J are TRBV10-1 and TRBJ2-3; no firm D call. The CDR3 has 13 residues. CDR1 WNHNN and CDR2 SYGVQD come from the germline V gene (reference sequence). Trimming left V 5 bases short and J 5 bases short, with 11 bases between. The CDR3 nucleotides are TGCGCCAGCAGTCGAACACCGGTAGATACGCAGTATTTT. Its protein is CASSRTPVDTQYF.

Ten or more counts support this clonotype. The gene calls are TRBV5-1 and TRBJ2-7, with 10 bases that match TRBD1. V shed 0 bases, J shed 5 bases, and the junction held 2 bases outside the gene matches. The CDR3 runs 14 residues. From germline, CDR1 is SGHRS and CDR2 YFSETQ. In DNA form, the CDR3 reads TGCGCCAGCAGCTTGGGGGACAGGGGCCACGAGCAGTACTTC. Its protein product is CASSLGDRGHEQYF.

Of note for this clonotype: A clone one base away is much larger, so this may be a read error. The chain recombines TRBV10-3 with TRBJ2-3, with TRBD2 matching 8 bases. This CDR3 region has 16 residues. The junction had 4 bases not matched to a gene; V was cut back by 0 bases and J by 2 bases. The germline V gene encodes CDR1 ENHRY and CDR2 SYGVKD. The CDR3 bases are TGTGCCATCAGTGAGTCGCGGCGGGAGGTCACAGATACGCAGTATTTT. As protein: CAISESRREVTDTQYF.

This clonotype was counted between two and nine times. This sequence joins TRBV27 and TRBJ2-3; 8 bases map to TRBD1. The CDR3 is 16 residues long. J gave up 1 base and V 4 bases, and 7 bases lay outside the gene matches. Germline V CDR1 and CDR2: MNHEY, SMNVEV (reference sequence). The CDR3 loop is CASSSPLGQGTDTQYF. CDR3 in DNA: TGTGCCAGCAGTTCGCCCCTGGGACAGGGCACAGATACGCAGTATTTT.

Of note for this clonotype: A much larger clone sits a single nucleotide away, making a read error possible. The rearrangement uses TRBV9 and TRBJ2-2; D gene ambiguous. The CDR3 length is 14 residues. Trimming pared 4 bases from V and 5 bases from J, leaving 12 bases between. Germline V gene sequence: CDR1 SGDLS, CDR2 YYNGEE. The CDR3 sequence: CASSRALGTGELFF. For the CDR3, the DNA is TGTGCCAGCAGCCGGGCGCTGGGGACCGGGGAGCTGTTTTTT.

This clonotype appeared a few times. CDR3 in amino acids: CASTTGDYQPQHF. CDR3 DNA sequence: TGTGCCAGCACCACAGGGGATTATCAGCCCCAGCATTTT. This chain links TRBV7-8 with TRBJ1-5; 7 nucleotides match TRBD1. CDR1 is SGHVS and CDR2 is FQNEAQ in the germline V gene. V dropped 7 bases and J dropped 5; count of bases not matched to a gene: 5. This CDR3 is built from 13 residues.

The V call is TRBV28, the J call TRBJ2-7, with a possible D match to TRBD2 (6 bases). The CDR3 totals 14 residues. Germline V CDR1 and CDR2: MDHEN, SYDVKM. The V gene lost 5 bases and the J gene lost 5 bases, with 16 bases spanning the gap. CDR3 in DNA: TGTGCCAGCAGTATAAGCGGGTCCACCCACGAGCAGTACTTC. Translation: CASSISGSTHEQYF.

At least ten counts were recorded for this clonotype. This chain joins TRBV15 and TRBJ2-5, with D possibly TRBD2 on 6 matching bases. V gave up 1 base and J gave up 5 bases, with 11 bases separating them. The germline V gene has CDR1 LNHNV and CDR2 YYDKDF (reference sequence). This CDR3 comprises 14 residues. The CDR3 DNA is TGTGCCACCAGCAGAGTCCGGGGGTGGGAGACCCAGTACTTC. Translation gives CATSRVRGWETQYF.

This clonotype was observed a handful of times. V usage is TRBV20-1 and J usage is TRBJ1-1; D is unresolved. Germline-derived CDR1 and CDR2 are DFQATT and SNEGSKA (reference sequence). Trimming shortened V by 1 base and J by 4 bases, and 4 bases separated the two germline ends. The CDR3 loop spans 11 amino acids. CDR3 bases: TGCAGTGCTAGAGGGGCCACTGAAGCTTTCTTT. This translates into CSARGATEAFF.

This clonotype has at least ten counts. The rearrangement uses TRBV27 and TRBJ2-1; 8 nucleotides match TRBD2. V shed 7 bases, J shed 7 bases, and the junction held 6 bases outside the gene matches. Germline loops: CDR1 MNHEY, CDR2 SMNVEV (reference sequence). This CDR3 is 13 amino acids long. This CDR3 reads CASTMGLGNEQFF. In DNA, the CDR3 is TGTGCCAGCACCATGGGACTAGGTAATGAGCAGTTCTTC.

The CDR3 DNA reads TGTGCCAGCAGCTTAATGACAGGCCGCGGGGCAGATACGCAGTATTTT. It encodes CASSLMTGRGADTQYF. This sequence joins TRBV7-2 and TRBJ2-3; D could derive from TRBD1 or TRBD2 (6 bases each). CDR3 length equals 16 residues. V lost 2 bases, J lost 4 bases, and 16 bases lay in between. Germline CDR1 reads SGHTA; CDR2 reads FQGNSA.

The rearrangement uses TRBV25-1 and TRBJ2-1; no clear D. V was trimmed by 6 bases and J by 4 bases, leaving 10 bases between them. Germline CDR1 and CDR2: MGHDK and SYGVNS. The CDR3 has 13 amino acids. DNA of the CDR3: TGTGCCAGCAGGGACGGCAATTACAATGAGCAGTTCTTC. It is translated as CASRDGNYNEQFF.